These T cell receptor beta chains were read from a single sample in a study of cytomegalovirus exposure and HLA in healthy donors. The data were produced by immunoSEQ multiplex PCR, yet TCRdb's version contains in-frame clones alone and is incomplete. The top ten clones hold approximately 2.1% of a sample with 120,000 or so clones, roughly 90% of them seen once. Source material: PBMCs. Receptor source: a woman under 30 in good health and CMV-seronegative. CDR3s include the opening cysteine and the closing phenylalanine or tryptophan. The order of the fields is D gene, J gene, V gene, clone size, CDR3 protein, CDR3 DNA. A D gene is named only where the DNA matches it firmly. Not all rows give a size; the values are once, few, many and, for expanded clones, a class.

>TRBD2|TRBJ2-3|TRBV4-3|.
CASSQDGPLGGRVDTQYF
TGCGCCAGCAGCCAAGATGGGCCCCTGGGGGGGAGAGTAGATACGCAGTATTTT
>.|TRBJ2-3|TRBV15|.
CATSSRYTDTQYF
TGTGCCACCAGCAGCAGGTACACAGATACGCAGTATTTT
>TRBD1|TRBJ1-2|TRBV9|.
CASSVDPGDRVIGGYTF
TGTGCCAGCAGCGTAGATCCCGGGGACAGGGTAATAGGTGGCTACACCTTC
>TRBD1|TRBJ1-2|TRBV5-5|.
CASSSRQGRGGYTF
TGTGCCAGCAGCTCTCGACAGGGGCGGGGTGGCTACACCTTC
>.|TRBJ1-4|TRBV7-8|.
CASSLTEMNEKLFF
TGTGCCAGCAGTTTAACCGAGATGAATGAAAAACTGTTTTTT
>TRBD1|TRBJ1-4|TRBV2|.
CASSLTGITKLFF
TGTGCCAGCAGCCTGACAGGGATCACAAAACTGTTTTTT
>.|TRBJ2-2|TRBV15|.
CATSRDKGGLDTGELFF
TGTGCCACCAGCAGAGATAAGGGTGGACTTGACACCGGGGAGCTGTTTTTT
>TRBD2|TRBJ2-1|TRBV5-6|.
CASSPLPSGIWGEQFF
TGTGCCAGCAGCCCCCTTCCTAGCGGGATCTGGGGTGAGCAGTTCTTC
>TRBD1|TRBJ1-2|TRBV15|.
CATSSRTGPYGYTF
TGTGCCACCAGCTCACGGACAGGACCCTATGGCTACACCTTC
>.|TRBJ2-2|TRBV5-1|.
CASSLQGSLGELFF
TGCGCCAGCAGCCTACAGGGCAGTCTCGGGGAGCTGTTTTTT
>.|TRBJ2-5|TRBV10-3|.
CAISVAGGETQYF
TGTGCCATCAGTGTCGCAGGGGGGGAGACCCAGTACTTC
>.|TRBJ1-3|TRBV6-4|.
CATPGPVDSLSGNTIYF
TGTGCCACCCCGGGCCCCGTCGACAGCCTCTCTGGAAACACCATATATTTT
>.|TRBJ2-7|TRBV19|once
CASSELTGLGSYEQYF
TGTGCCAGTAGTGAACTAACAGGGCTTGGGTCCTACGAGCAGTACTTC
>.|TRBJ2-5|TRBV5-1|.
CASSSLPGRRETQYF
TGCGCCAGCAGCTCCCTCCCTGGGCGCCGGGAGACCCAGTACTTC
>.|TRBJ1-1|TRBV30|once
CAWSKAGNTEAFF
TGTGCCTGGAGTAAGGCAGGGAACACTGAAGCTTTCTTT
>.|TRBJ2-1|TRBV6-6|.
CASRPQGKGHEQFF
TGTGCCAGCAGACCACAGGGAAAGGGGCATGAGCAGTTCTTC
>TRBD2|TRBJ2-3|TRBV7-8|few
CASSPRLAAPKGTQYF
TGTGCCAGCAGCCCTCGACTAGCGGCACCGAAGGGTACGCAGTATTTT
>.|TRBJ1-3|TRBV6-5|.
CASSYRDSGNTIYF
TGTGCCAGCAGTTACCGGGACTCTGGAAACACCATATATTTT
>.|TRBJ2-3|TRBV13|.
CASTDRASGTDTQYF
TGTGCCAGCACAGACAGGGCTAGCGGCACAGATACGCAGTATTTT
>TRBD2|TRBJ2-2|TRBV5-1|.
CASRLAGGPSGELFF
TGCGCCAGCAGGCTAGCGGGAGGGCCGAGCGGGGAGCTGTTTTTT
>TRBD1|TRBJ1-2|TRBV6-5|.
CASSRDRAYGYTF
TGTGCCAGCAGTCGAGACAGGGCCTATGGCTACACCTTC
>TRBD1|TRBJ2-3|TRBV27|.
CASSQWGDRVKDTQYF
TGTGCCAGCAGTCAATGGGGGGACAGGGTTAAAGATACGCAGTATTTT
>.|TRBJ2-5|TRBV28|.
CASSFWSLKIVQETQYF
TGTGCCAGCAGTTTTTGGAGCCTAAAGATCGTCCAAGAGACCCAGTACTTC
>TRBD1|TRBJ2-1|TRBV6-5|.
CASSSSGTGYNEQFF
TGTGCCAGCAGTTCGTCCGGGACAGGCTACAATGAGCAGTTCTTC
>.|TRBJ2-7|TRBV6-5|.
CASSYGKAGSYEQYF
TGTGCCAGCAGTTACGGGAAGGCGGGCTCCTACGAGCAGTACTTC
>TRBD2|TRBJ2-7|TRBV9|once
CASSSGGAAYF
TGTGCCAGCAGCAGCGGGGGGGCCGCGTACTTC
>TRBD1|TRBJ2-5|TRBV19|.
CASSTRTGSFQETQYF
TGTGCCAGTAGTACCAGGACAGGGTCCTTCCAAGAGACCCAGTACTTC
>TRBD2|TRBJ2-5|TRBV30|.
CAWSAFSGGRETQYF
TGTGCCTGGAGTGCCTTTAGCGGGGGTAGGGAGACCCAGTACTTC
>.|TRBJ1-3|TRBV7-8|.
CASSLGGGSGNTIYF
TGTGCCAGCAGCTTAGGGGGGGGATCTGGAAACACCATATATTTT
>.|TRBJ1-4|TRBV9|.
CASSPRGEGDEKLFF
TGTGCCAGCAGCCCTCGGGGGGAGGGGGATGAAAAACTGTTTTTT
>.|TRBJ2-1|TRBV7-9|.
CASSSPTSPEQFF
TGTGCCAGCAGCTCCCCAACTAGTCCTGAGCAGTTCTTC
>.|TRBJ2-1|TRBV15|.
CATSTGDSYNEQFF
TGTGCCACCAGCACAGGGGACTCCTACAATGAGCAGTTCTTC
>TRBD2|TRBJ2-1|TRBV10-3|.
CAISGTGTSGNEQFF
TGTGCCATCAGTGGAACCGGGACTAGCGGGAATGAGCAGTTCTTC
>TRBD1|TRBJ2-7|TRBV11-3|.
CASSLGGQGPYEQYF
TGTGCCAGCAGCTTAGGGGGACAGGGGCCCTACGAGCAGTACTTC
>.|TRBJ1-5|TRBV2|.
CASSEGSVNQPQHF
TGTGCCAGCAGTGAAGGGTCGGTAAATCAGCCCCAGCATTTT
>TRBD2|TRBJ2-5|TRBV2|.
CASQTSGGQETQYF
TGTGCCAGCCAGACTAGCGGAGGTCAAGAGACCCAGTACTTC
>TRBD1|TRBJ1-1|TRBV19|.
CASSKRQGTGTEAFF
TGTGCCAGTAGTAAGAGACAGGGGACGGGCACTGAAGCTTTCTTT
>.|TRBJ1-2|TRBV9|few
CASSAQTQVSNYGYTF
TGTGCCAGCAGCGCCCAAACACAGGTTTCCAACTATGGCTACACCTTC
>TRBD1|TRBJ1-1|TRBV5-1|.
CASSPRVGGREAFF
TGCGCCAGCAGCCCCAGGGTAGGGGGCCGTGAAGCTTTCTTT
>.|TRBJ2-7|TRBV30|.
CAWSRGSSYEQYF
TGTGCCTGGAGTAGGGGGAGCTCCTACGAGCAGTACTTC
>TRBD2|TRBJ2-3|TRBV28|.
CASSFSPASGGAQNTQYF
TGTGCCAGCAGTTTTTCGCCGGCAAGCGGGGGGGCGCAAAATACGCAGTATTTT
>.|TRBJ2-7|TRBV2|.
CASSEEAVGQHRYF
TGTGCCAGCAGTGAAGAAGCTGTTGGACAGCACCGTTACTTC
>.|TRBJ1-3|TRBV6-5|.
CASSYSDRPSGNTIYF
TGTGCCAGCAGTTACAGCGACCGTCCCTCTGGAAACACCATATATTTT
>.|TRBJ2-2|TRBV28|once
CASSFQNTGELFF
TGTGCCAGCAGTTTTCAGAACACCGGGGAGCTGTTTTTT
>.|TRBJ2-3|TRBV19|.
CASSIPTFTDTQYF
TGTGCCAGTAGTATACCCACTTTCACAGATACGCAGTATTTT
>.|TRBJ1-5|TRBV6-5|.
CASSLVSNQPQHF
TGTGCCAGCAGTTTAGTAAGCAATCAGCCCCAGCATTTT
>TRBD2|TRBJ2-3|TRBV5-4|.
CASSFGGAETDTQYF
TGTGCCAGCAGCTTCGGGGGGGCGGAGACAGATACGCAGTATTTT
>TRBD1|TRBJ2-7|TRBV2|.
CASQRQGAYEQYF
TGTGCCAGCCAGCGGCAGGGGGCCTACGAGCAGTACTTC